These T cell receptor beta chains were read from a single sample in a study of CD8+CD57+ T cells in acquired aplastic anemia. TCRdb re-called the reads through MiXCR, storing one row per CDR3 protein. This table holds 15,000 to 20,000 distinct CDR3 sequences, over 35% found once. The sequencing input was CD8+CD57+ T cells sorted from PBMCs. These receptors came from a human donor with aplastic anemia. CDR3s leave out the opening cysteine and the closing phenylalanine or tryptophan.

v_call cdr3_aa
TRBV10-1 ASSEAGQMNTEAF
TRBV7-9 ASSPHQGSKRETQY
TRBV7-2 ASSAHYEQY
TRBV5-1 ASSSMWGVEQY
TRBV20-1 SAEPGVEKSPLH
TRBV20-1 SARGRQGGQPQH
TRBV2 ASRRQGLNQPQH
TRBV15 ATSSSSSSRSGQGLNEQF
TRBV12-3/TRBV12-4 ASNPGQGQETQY
TRBV27 ASSLGQGVSNEQF
TRBV25-1 ASSESGQGPLRYGYT
TRBV20-1 SAQPRLAAFQETQY
TRBV3-1 ASSRLAGGLSTDTQY
TRBV20-1 SVVRGTDHEQY
TRBV20-1 SATRASGSKDEQY
TRBV2 ASSWTRDNEQF
TRBV2 ASSVGRSNQPQH
TRBV29-1 SVEVRVDTQY
TRBV15 ATSRDPAAAGYT
TRBV2 ASSEQGGYYGYT
TRBV4-2 ASSLAGTGVFGTDTQY
TRBV6-2/TRBV6-3 ASSYPTAYEQY
TRBV4-1 ASSPLGTGGTGELF
TRBV7-2 ASSYLLAGGRDTQY
TRBV5-6 ASSLGGTGVYTDTQY
TRBV15 ATSSSGTGAYNEQF
TRBV5-1 ATGTGNSSYNEQF
TRBV20-1 SAIERGLKRRNEQF
TRBV2 ASSESKEGWSNQPQH
TRBV6-4 ASSYRGVRTEAF
TRBV5-6 ASSLVGSTNEKLF
TRBV10-3 AISGASGGALFSYNEQF
TRBV5-1 ASRSGQGPYNQPQH